Listed here are 27 T cell receptor beta chains from one sample, sequenced in a study of early T cells in non-severe SARS-CoV-2 infection. TCRdb re-called the 5' RACE reads with MiXCR, one entry per CDR3 protein. The sample lists 55,000 to 65,000 distinct CDR3 sequences, approximately 10% occurring once. Sample: whole blood. All receptors come from an adult who was a healthcare worker with PCR-confirmed SARS-CoV-2 infection or an uninfected control (not recorded which).

This CDR3 is CASRAGGPSGYYEQYF. CDR3 nucleotides: TGTGCCAGCAGAGCGGGAGGGCCAAGTGGGTACTACGAGCAGTACTTC. The gene calls are TRBV2 and TRBJ2-7; 10 bases align to TRBD2. The J segment lost 3 bases and the V segment lost 6 bases, leaving 11 bases of the junction unmatched. The CDR3 spans 16 residues. Germline V gives CDR1 SNHLY, CDR2 FYNNEI.

This clonotype was found many times. This rearrangement joins TRBV25-1 to TRBJ1-5, with D perhaps matching TRBD1 (5 bases). Trimming took off 3 bases at V and 15 bases at J, with 12 bases between the two ends. This CDR3 is built from 11 residues. Germline V CDR1 and CDR2: MGHDK, SYGVNS. The CDR3 DNA sequence: TGTGCCAGCAGTGATTCACAGGATTGGCATTTT. Its translation is CASSDSQDWHF.

This clonotype appeared many times. The rearrangement links TRBV5-4 to TRBJ2-7; 9 nucleotides align to TRBD2. The J segment lost 4 bases and the V segment lost 5 bases, leaving 4 bases of the junction unmatched. This CDR3 contains 13 residues. Germline V gene lookup returns CDR1 SGHNT and CDR2 YYREEE (reference sequence). The CDR3 region has the DNA TGTGCCAGCAGACGGGGACTAGCTTACGAGCAGTACTTC. Its translation is CASRRGLAYEQYF.

The chain joins TRBV20-1 to TRBJ1-4, with unresolved D. Per germline, CDR1 DFQATT and CDR2 SNEGSKA (reference sequence). The CDR3 spans 13 residues. Trimming took off 6 bases at V and 7 bases at J, with 15 bases between the two ends. CDR3 region: CSARRQAGEKLFF. In nucleotides, the CDR3 is TGCAGTGCAAGGCGGCAGGCGGGTGAAAAACTGTTTTTT.

V is TRBV12-3 or TRBV12-4 and J is TRBJ1-1; 8 positions agree with TRBD1. Trimming took 5 bases from V and 5 from J; bases not matched to a gene: 7. CDR3 length: 14 amino acids. CDR3 residues: CASSSGTGVTEAFF. The CDR3, as DNA: TGTGCCAGCAGTAGCGGGACAGGAGTTACTGAAGCTTTCTTT.

This clonotype has ten or more counts. This chain joins TRBV7-2 and TRBJ1-3; TRBD1 matches at 7 bases. V shed 5 bases, J shed 0 bases, and the junction held 4 bases outside the gene matches. The CDR3 sequence is 15 residues long. Germline V gene lookup returns CDR1 SGHTA and CDR2 FQGNSA. The CDR3 DNA reads TGTGCCAGCAGCGTTTGGGACAGCTCTGGAAACACCATATATTTT. As protein: CASSVWDSSGNTIYF.

This clonotype was recorded at least ten times. The chain is built from TRBV5-1 and TRBJ2-5; no reliable D call. This CDR3 contains 14 residues. V was cut by 0 bases and J by 1 base, with 7 bases left in between. The germline V gene encodes CDR1 SGHRS and CDR2 YFSETQ. The CDR3 loop is CASSLVTAQETQYF. The CDR3 coding sequence is TGCGCCAGCAGCTTGGTCACGGCCCAAGAGACCCAGTACTTC.

The CDR3 DNA reads as TGTGCCAGCAGCCGAAGAGATTCTGGGGCCAACGTCCTGACTTTC. Protein sequence: CASSRRDSGANVLTF. The chain carries TRBV7-2 and TRBJ2-6; D gene ambiguous. This CDR3 is 15 amino acids long. The V end lost 5 bases, the J end lost 1 base, and 9 bases lay between the germline ends. Per the germline V gene, CDR1 is SGHTA and CDR2 is FQGNSA.

This clonotype came up many times. The chain joins TRBV5-1 to TRBJ2-3, with D tentatively TRBD2 (6 bases). Germline-derived CDR1 and CDR2 are SGHRS and YFSETQ. This CDR3 has 15 residues. Trimming left V 4 bases short and J 2 bases short, with 14 bases between. This CDR3 reads CASSLVGGHTDTQYF. CDR3 DNA: TGCGCCAGCAGCCTTGTAGGAGGGCACACAGATACGCAGTATTTT. The complete variable domain, with remaining parts taken from reference TRBV5-1 and TRBJ2-3, reads KAGVTQTPRYLIKTRGQQVTLSCSPISGHRSVSWYQQTPGQGLQFLFEYFSETQRNKGNFPGRFSGRQFSNSRSEMNVSTLELGDSALYLCASSLVGGHTDTQYFGPGTRLTVL.

This clonotype occurred many times. The chain carries TRBV13 and TRBJ1-6, with D unresolved. The V and J ends lost 0 bases and 11 bases respectively, with 5 bases between them. The germline gives CDR1 PRHDT, CDR2 FYEKMQ (reference sequence). The CDR3 consists of 12 residues. CDR3 region: CASSLGGPPLHF. DNA of the CDR3: TGTGCCAGCAGCTTAGGAGGGCCACCCCTCCACTTT.

The chain joins TRBV6-5 to TRBJ2-6, with a weak D call TRBD2 (7 bases). Trimming removed 0 bases from V and 2 bases from J, with 14 bases in between. CDR1 is MNHEY and CDR2 is SVGAGI in the germline V gene. The CDR3 is 18 amino acids. CDR3 coding DNA: TGTGCCAGCAGTTACTCCCCCACAGGGAGGGCTGGGGCCAACGTCCTGACTTTC. Its protein is CASSYSPTGRAGANVLTF.

This clonotype was picked up many times. CDR3 loop: CASSLGGFGYNQPQHF. The DNA for the CDR3 is TGTGCCAGCAGCTTAGGCGGCTTCGGCTACAATCAGCCCCAGCATTTT. The chain is built from TRBV7-2 and TRBJ1-5; no reliable D call. V lost 1 base, J lost 3 bases, and 13 bases lay in between. The germline CDR1 and CDR2 sequences are SGHTA and FQGNSA. This CDR3 has 16 residues.

The rearrangement joins TRBV10-3 to TRBJ2-2, with 11 bases matching TRBD2. The CDR3 runs 16 residues. Germline V gives CDR1 ENHRY, CDR2 SYGVKD. Trimming took 4 bases from V and 2 from J; bases not matched to a gene: 3. In DNA form, the CDR3 reads TGTGCCATCAGTGTCGGGACTAGCGGTAACACCGGGGAGCTGTTTTTT. This encodes CAISVGTSGNTGELFF.

This clonotype has ten or more counts. Here the CDR3 reads CASSYSLAGGPETDTQYF. CDR3 in DNA: TGTGCCAGCAGTTACTCCCTAGCGGGAGGGCCGGAAACAGATACGCAGTATTTT. This sequence joins TRBV6-5 and TRBJ2-3, with 12 nucleotides matching TRBD2. The germline gives CDR1 MNHEY, CDR2 SVGAGI. This CDR3 region has 18 residues. The J segment lost 3 bases and the V segment lost 0 bases, leaving 7 bases of the junction unmatched.

This clonotype has only a few counts. V is TRBV3-1 and J is TRBJ1-2; D not resolved. The CDR3 loop spans 15 amino acids. V was pared by 1 base and J by 0 bases, with 9 bases between. Germline V lookup: CDR1 LGHDT, CDR2 YNNKEL (reference sequence). The CDR3 DNA sequence: TGTGCCAGCAGCCAAGGGGCGGCACCTAACTATGGCTACACCTTC. Its translation is CASSQGAAPNYGYTF.

This clonotype showed up just a few times. The chain has TRBV18 and TRBJ1-1, with 7 bases fitting TRBD1. CDR3 length: 14 residues. V lost 4 bases and J lost 5; bases outside the gene matches: 7. Germline CDR1 and CDR2: KGHSH and LQKENI. The CDR3 sequence is CASSLDRAQTEAFF. The CDR3 DNA is TGTGCCAGCTCACTTGACAGGGCCCAGACTGAAGCTTTCTTT.

The V gene is TRBV12-3 or TRBV12-4, the J gene TRBJ1-5; 9 bases are a match to TRBD1. The CDR3 is 15 amino acids. The V segment lost 4 bases and the J segment 11 bases; nucleotides outside the gene matches: 12. This CDR3 reads CASSYAGQGSVAQHF. In DNA, the CDR3 is TGTGCCAGCAGTTATGCGGGACAGGGCAGCGTGGCCCAGCATTTT.

The V gene is TRBV7-9, the J gene TRBJ1-1; TRBD1 is a possible D gene (5 bases). CDR3 length equals 14 residues. The V and J ends lost 5 bases and 1 base respectively, with 11 bases between them. The germline V gene has CDR1 SEHNR and CDR2 FQNEAQ (reference sequence). This CDR3 reads CASSVLTGNTEAFF. The CDR3 DNA reads as TGTGCCAGCAGCGTACTAACAGGGAACACTGAAGCTTTCTTT.

The chain joins TRBV5-4 to TRBJ2-5; the match to TRBD1 covers 11 bases. The CDR3 has 15 amino acids. The germline V gene has CDR1 SGHNT and CDR2 YYREEE (reference sequence). V was pared by 4 bases and J by 4 bases, with 6 bases of the junction left unmatched. The CDR3 region is CASSAPGQGVETQYF. Written as DNA, the CDR3 is TGTGCCAGCAGCGCTCCGGGACAGGGGGTAGAGACCCAGTACTTC. Supplemented by reference TRBV5-4 and TRBJ2-5, the full variable domain reads ETGVTQSPTHLIKTRGQQVTLRCSSQSGHNTVSWYQQALGQGPQFIFQYYREEENGRGNFPPRFSGLQFPNYSSELNVNALELDDSALYLCASSAPGQGVETQYFGPGTRLLVL.

This clonotype was observed many times. This rearrangement joins TRBV29-1 to TRBJ1-1; no firm D call. The V end lost 7 bases, the J end lost 1 base, and 16 bases lay between the germline ends. The CDR3 runs 14 residues. Germline V gene data show CDR1 as SQVTM and CDR2 as ANQGSEA. The CDR3 DNA is TGCAGCGCCACCCCGGGCGCCCAGAACACTGAAGCTTTCTTT. It encodes CSATPGAQNTEAFF.

The J gene is TRBJ1-4, the V gene TRBV20-1, with 10 bases that match TRBD1. The CDR3 runs 19 residues. The germline CDR1 and CDR2 sequences are DFQATT and SNEGSKA (reference sequence). V lost 2 bases, J lost 0 bases, and 12 bases stayed unmatched. The CDR3 nucleotides read TGCAGTGCTAGAAGGCCCCCGGGACAGGGGATCGCAACTAATGAAAAACTGTTTTTT. Its protein product is CSARRPPGQGIATNEKLFF.

The chain joins TRBV20-1 to TRBJ2-1, with 11 bases fitting TRBD2. From germline, CDR1 is DFQATT and CDR2 SNEGSKA (reference sequence). This CDR3 has 15 amino acids. V dropped 2 bases and J dropped 4; count of bases not matched to a gene: 4. The CDR3 coding sequence is TGCAGTGCTAGAAGGTCTAGCGGGGGGTACAATGAGCAGTTCTTC. This encodes CSARRSSGGYNEQFF.

This clonotype turned up a few times. J is TRBJ1-1 and V is TRBV29-1, with TRBD1 matching 7 bases. Germline V gene lookup returns CDR1 SQVTM and CDR2 ANQGSEA. With 5 bases clipped from V and 4 bases from J, the junction kept 7 bases outside the gene matches. This CDR3 comprises 13 residues. Here the CDR3 reads CSVSHRGGTEAFF. The DNA of the CDR3 is TGCAGCGTTTCCCACAGGGGTGGCACTGAAGCTTTCTTT.

J is TRBJ2-1 and V is TRBV12-3 or TRBV12-4; 7 bases align to TRBD1. The CDR3 is 14 amino acids. The V and J ends lost 3 bases and 4 bases, in that order; junction bases with no gene match: 3. The CDR3 DNA reads as TGTGCCAGCAGTTTTTGGGACAGATACAATGAGCAGTTCTTC. Translated, it gives CASSFWDRYNEQFF.

The chain carries TRBV14 and TRBJ2-1; 12 bases align to TRBD2. This CDR3 is 18 amino acids long. Looked up from germline, CDR1 is SGHDN and CDR2 is FVKESK. V trimming: 1 base; J trimming: 3 bases; junction bases outside the gene matches: 7. In DNA, the CDR3 is TGTGCCAGCAGCCAAGCCAGAAGACTAGCGGGAGACTACAATGAGCAGTTCTTC. Translating gives CASSQARRLAGDYNEQFF.

The chain links TRBV6-2 or TRBV6-3 to TRBJ2-3, with 13 bases that match TRBD2. This CDR3 spans 16 amino acids. From germline, CDR1 is MNHEY and CDR2 SVGEGT. After removal of 5 bases from V and 3 bases from J, the junction contained 5 bases not matched to a gene. CDR3: CASSQGLAGVTDTQYF. CDR3 nucleotides: TGTGCCAGCAGTCAAGGACTAGCGGGAGTGACAGATACGCAGTATTTT.

This clonotype has a handful of counts. The chain couples TRBV19 to TRBJ2-2; D unclear. The CDR3 has 15 residues. The germline gives CDR1 LNHDA, CDR2 SQIVND (reference sequence). V lost 3 bases to trimming and J lost 0 bases, with 8 bases between them. The CDR3 DNA reads as TGTGCCAGTAGTATTCGCGCCGCGAACACCGGGGAGCTGTTTTTT. Its protein product is CASSIRAANTGELFF. The full variable domain, its missing parts supplied by reference TRBV19 and TRBJ2-2, is DGGITQSPKYLFRKEGQNVTLSCEQNLNHDAMYWYRQDPGQGLRLIYYSQIVNDFQKGDIAEGYSVSREKKESFPLTVTSAQKNPTAFYLCASSIRAANTGELFFGEGSRLTVL.